This passage covers 22 T cell receptor beta chains from one sample sequenced in a study of cytomegalovirus exposure and HLA in healthy donors. PCR involved 60 Vbeta and 13 Jbeta primers. Only in-frame clones appear in the TCRdb table, and some are missing; sequencing was by immunoSEQ multiplex PCR. This sample carries under 200,000 clones, approximately 80% of them seen once, and the ten largest clones take around 2.3%. Sequencing was carried out using PBMCs. Receptors were obtained from a man aged 50 to 59 in good health and CMV-seropositive.

Concerning this clone: One end of the junction does not line up with germline, which may come from a read error. The J gene is TRBJ2-2, the V gene TRBV7-9, with D possibly matching TRBD2 (5 bases). The CDR3 runs to 16 residues. The germline gives CDR1 SEHNR, CDR2 FQNEAQ (reference sequence). CDR3 amino acids: CVSSLGSGSGTGELFF. The CDR3 nucleotides read TGTGTCAGCAGCTTAGGTTCGGGGTCGGGAACCGGGGAGCTGTTTTTT.

The chain is built from TRBV21-1 and TRBJ2-3; the D segment call TRBD1 is taken from the table without a DNA check. TRBV21-1 is assigned pseudogene status. The CDR3 extends over 14 amino acids. CDR3 nucleotide sequence: TGTGCCAGCAGCGGACAGGTAGTACCCGATACGCAGTATTTT. Its protein product is CASSGQVVPDTQYF.

The gene calls are TRBV9 and TRBJ2-5, with 7 bases fitting TRBD2. The CDR3 loop spans 13 amino acids. Germline CDR1 is SGDLS and CDR2 is YYNGEE. J gave up 5 bases and V 2 bases, and 3 bases lay outside the gene matches. CDR3 amino acids: CASSVGGWETQYF. The DNA of the CDR3 is TGTGCCAGCAGCGTCGGGGGGTGGGAGACCCAGTACTTC.

This clone was recorded once. The chain joins TRBV6-5 to TRBJ2-7; D gene uncertain. The germline V and J ends were trimmed by 5 bases and 4 bases, with 18 bases remaining between them. The CDR3 runs to 15 residues. Looked up from germline, CDR1 is MNHEY and CDR2 is SVGAGI. This chain's CDR3 is CASSPGRNPSYEQYF. The CDR3 coding sequence is TGTGCCAGCAGTCCAGGCCGAAACCCCAGTTACGAGCAGTACTTC.

The genes are TRBV7-2 and TRBJ2-1; TRBD2 aligns across 13 bases. V lost 2 bases and J lost 6; bases outside the gene matches: 1. The CDR3 spans 15 residues. CDR1 and CDR2 (germline): SGHTA, FQGNSA. CDR3 bases: TGTGCCAGCAGCTTAACTAGCGGGGGGGGCAATGAGCAGTTCTTC. This sequence encodes CASSLTSGGGNEQFF.

The chain has TRBV27 and TRBJ1-1; tentative D call: TRBD1 (6 bases). The CDR3 is made up of 17 amino acids. Germline V CDR1 and CDR2: MNHEY, SMNVEV (reference sequence). V lost 1 base, J lost 4 bases, and 19 bases lay in between. The CDR3, as DNA: TGTGCCAGCAGTTTATATCTGGGGAAAACAGGGCCCACTGAAGCTTTCTTT. Its translation: CASSLYLGKTGPTEAFF.

V and J are TRBV9 and TRBJ2-3; tentative D call: TRBD2 (7 bases). The CDR3 has 14 residues. Trimming took off 4 bases at V and 0 bases at J, with 9 bases between the two ends. The V gene's germline CDR1 is SGDLS and CDR2 YYNGEE. The DNA of the CDR3 is TGTGCCAGCAGCCCGGGGGGCAGCACAGATACGCAGTATTTT. It encodes CASSPGGSTDTQYF.

This chain connects TRBV18 to TRBJ1-6, with D possibly TRBD1 on 5 matching bases. V was clipped by 0 bases and J by 10 bases, with 16 bases between them. This CDR3 region has 16 residues. Germline lookup yields CDR1 KGHSH and CDR2 LQKENI. CDR3 bases: TGTGCCAGCTCACCACCGAGTATGGCCCGGGGGTCACCCCTCCACTTT. Its protein is CASSPPSMARGSPLHF.

V is TRBV11-1 and J is TRBJ2-1; D not resolved. Germline V lookup: CDR1 SGHAT, CDR2 FQDESV (reference sequence). The germline V and J ends were trimmed by 5 bases and 2 bases, with 10 bases remaining between them. This CDR3 comprises 14 residues. The CDR3 is CASSLRATYNEQFF. For the CDR3, the DNA is TGTGCCAGCAGCCTCCGTGCTACCTACAATGAGCAGTTCTTC.

As concerns this clone: One junction end disagrees with the germline gene, perhaps due to a read error. The sample holds other DNA sequences that translate to the same CDR3. This chain connects TRBV20-1 to TRBJ1-2; D is uncertain. CDR1 and CDR2 (germline): DFQATT, SNEGSKA (reference sequence). The CDR3 sequence is 10 residues long. CDR3 protein: CSARGGAEVF. Here the CDR3 DNA reads TGCAGTGCTAGAGGCGGTGCGGAGGTCTTT.

A note on this clone: This CDR3 is also generated by other DNA sequences in the sample. The genes are TRBV28 and TRBJ1-6, with a possible D match to TRBD1 (5 bases). Trimming removed 7 bases from V and 10 bases from J, with 14 bases in between. CDR1 MDHEN and CDR2 SYDVKM come from the germline V gene. This CDR3 has 13 amino acids. The CDR3 coding sequence is TGTGCCAGCATCCTGGACACTTCCTCACCCCTCCACTTT. The encoded protein is CASILDTSSPLHF.

The V and J genes are TRBV28 and TRBJ2-4; TRBD1 matches at 10 bases. The ends lost 6 bases at V and 9 bases at J; junction bases unmatched: 8. The V gene's germline CDR1 is MDHEN and CDR2 SYDVKM. The CDR3 is 14 amino acids. CDR3 sequence reads: CASREGTGEFIQYF. The CDR3, as DNA: TGTGCCAGCAGGGAGGGGACAGGGGAATTCATTCAGTACTTC.

V is TRBV19 and J is TRBJ1-5; 12 bases match TRBD1. The ends lost 5 bases at V and 7 bases at J; junction bases unmatched: 9. The CDR3 is 16 residues long. Germline assignment: CDR1 LNHDA and CDR2 SQIVND (reference sequence). CDR3 bases: TGTGCCAGTAGTGCCCGGGACAGGGGGCGTCAACAGCCCCAGCATTTT. It yields the protein CASSARDRGRQQPQHF.

The chain joins TRBV5-1 to TRBJ2-1; weak D call: TRBD2 (6 bases). The CDR3 is 15 amino acids. Germline CDR1 is SGHRS and CDR2 is YFSETQ. V was trimmed by 1 base and J by 1 base, leaving 9 bases between them. CDR3 amino acids: CASSLRRGSYNEQFF. The CDR3 DNA sequence: TGCGCCAGCAGCTTGAGACGGGGGTCCTACAATGAGCAGTTCTTC.

The V and J genes are TRBV7-2 and TRBJ2-7; 7 bases match TRBD1. Germline lookup yields CDR1 SGHTA and CDR2 FQGNSA. The CDR3 spans 16 residues. The V and J ends lost 1 base and 2 bases, in that order; junction bases with no gene match: 8. The CDR3, as DNA: TGTGCCAGCAGCTTAGAGGGGTGGGACAGACCCTACGAGCAGTACTTC. This translates into CASSLEGWDRPYEQYF.

This chain uses TRBV2 with TRBJ1-5; D may be TRBD1 (6 bases). CDR1 SNHLY and CDR2 FYNNEI come from the germline V gene. V lost 11 bases and J lost 0, with 17 bases in between. This CDR3 region has 15 residues. The CDR3 reads CAGGGSENSNQPQHF. The CDR3 DNA is TGTGCCGGGGGGGGCTCAGAAAATAGCAATCAGCCCCAGCATTTT.

The chain combines TRBV19 with TRBJ2-3; possible D gene TRBD2, 7 bases. The CDR3 length is 16 residues. Germline values: CDR1 LNHDA, CDR2 SQIVND (reference sequence). Between the trimmed V and J ends, which lost 3 bases and 5 bases, there was a span of 18 bases. DNA for the CDR3: TGTGCCAGTAGTATGATTGGGGGGGGCTTCCAAGATACGCAGTATTTT. It translates to CASSMIGGGFQDTQYF.

CDR3: CASSPRDRCTDTQYF. CDR3 nucleotides: TGCGCCAGCAGTCCCCGAGACAGATGCACAGATACGCAGTATTTT. The V gene is TRBV23-1, the J gene TRBJ2-3; a possible D gene is TRBD1 (5 bases). TRBV23-1 is placed among ORFs of uncertain function. The V end lost 4 bases, the J end lost 1 base, and 12 bases lay between the germline ends. The CDR3 runs 15 residues.

The V and J genes are TRBV7-3 and TRBJ1-1; possibly TRBD1 for D (6 bases). Germline CDR1 and CDR2: SGHTA and FQGTGA. The CDR3 runs to 14 residues. The ends were cut back, 1 base at V and 5 bases at J, with 11 bases in the middle. This CDR3 is CASSLRQGTTEAFF. In DNA, the CDR3 is TGTGCCAGCAGCTTAAGGCAGGGGACGACTGAAGCTTTCTTT.

This clone showed up just a few times. CDR3 sequence (DNA): TGTGCCAGCTCCGGACAGGGACAATGGGATGAAGCTTTCTTT. Translated, it gives CASSGQGQWDEAFF. The genes are TRBV18 and TRBJ1-1, with 8 bases fitting TRBD1. Germline trimming cut 6 bases from V and 7 bases from J; bases unmatched to any gene: 10. Germline CDR1 and CDR2: KGHSH and LQKENI. The CDR3 sequence is 14 residues long.

The chain has TRBV9 and TRBJ1-3; 7 bases map to TRBD1. CDR3 length equals 15 residues. Germline loops: CDR1 SGDLS, CDR2 YYNGEE. The ends lost 3 bases at V and 3 bases at J; junction bases unmatched: 6. CDR3 loop: CASSGHRDSGNTIYF. In nucleotides, the CDR3 is TGTGCCAGCAGCGGCCACCGGGACAGTGGAAACACCATATATTTT.

The chain employs TRBV6-1 and TRBJ2-7; 9 bases agree with TRBD1. J lost 1 base, V lost 6 bases, and 7 bases had no gene match. The germline CDR1 and CDR2 sequences are MNHNS and SASEGT. The CDR3 runs to 15 residues. CDR3 coding DNA: TGTGCCAGCAGCAGGGCCGGGACAGGGTCCTACGAGCAGTACTTC. This sequence encodes CASSRAGTGSYEQYF.